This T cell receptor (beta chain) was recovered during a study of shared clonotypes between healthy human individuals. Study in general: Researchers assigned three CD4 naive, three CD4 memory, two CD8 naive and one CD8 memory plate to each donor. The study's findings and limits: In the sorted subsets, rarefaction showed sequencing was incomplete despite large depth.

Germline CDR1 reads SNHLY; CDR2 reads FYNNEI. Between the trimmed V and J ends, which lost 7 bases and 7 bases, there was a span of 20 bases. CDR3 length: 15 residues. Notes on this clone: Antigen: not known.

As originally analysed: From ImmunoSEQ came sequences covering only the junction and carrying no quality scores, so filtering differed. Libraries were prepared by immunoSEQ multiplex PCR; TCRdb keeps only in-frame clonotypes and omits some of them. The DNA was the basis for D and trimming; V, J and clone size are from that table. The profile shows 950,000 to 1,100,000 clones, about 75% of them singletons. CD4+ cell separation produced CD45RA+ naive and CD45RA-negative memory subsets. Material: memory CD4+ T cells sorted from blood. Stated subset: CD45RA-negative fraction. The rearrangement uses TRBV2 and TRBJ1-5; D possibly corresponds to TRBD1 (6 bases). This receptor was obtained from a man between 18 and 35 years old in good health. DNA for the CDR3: TGTGCCAGCAAAGTGGGGGGGGCAGGGAGCCAGCCCCAGCATTTT. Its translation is CASKVGGAGSQPQHF.